Described below is a single T cell receptor beta chain sequence and its context. The V end lost 9 bases, the J end lost 6 bases, and 11 bases lay between the germline ends. The germline gives CDR1 LNHDA, CDR2 SQIVND (reference sequence). The CDR3 sequence is 11 residues long. This sample was taken from a study of immune cell composition in non-small cell lung cancer. Measured with immunoSEQ multiplex PCR; TCRdb has only the in-frame clones, and not every one. The sample has around 7,000 clones, 70% to 90% seen once. The normal lung sample lay at least 3 cm, and maximally far, from the tumour. The chain combines TRBV19 with TRBJ1-2, with D unresolved. The clonotype was recovered from a human donor with non-small cell lung cancer. The sequencing sample was made of non-adjacent lung tissue. Here the CDR3 DNA reads TGTGCCAGCGGAGGGAATCATGGCTACACCTTC. It codes for CASGGNHGYTF. Supplemented by reference TRBV19 and TRBJ1-2, the full variable domain reads DGGITQSPKYLFRKEGQNVTLSCEQNLNHDAMYWYRQDPGQGLRLIYYSQIVNDFQKGDIAEGYSVSREKKESFPLTVTSAQKNPTAFYLCASGGNHGYTFGSGTRLTVV.